This T cell receptor beta chain was sequenced in a study of regulatory T cells in long-lasting Graves disease. The time point: newly diagnosed GD, antithyroid drugs for less than 3 months. Generation of the TCR library employed RNA extracted from PBMCs. The CDR3 sequence is 13 residues long. Between the trimmed V and J ends, which lost 0 bases and 5 bases, there was a span of 7 bases. Germline V gene lookup returns CDR1 MGHRA and CDR2 YSYEKL. Building the TCR beta libraries relied on iRepertoire HTBI primers, and CDR3 regions underwent Arm-PCR. TCRdb called the multiplex PCR reads again in MiXCR, with one record for every CDR3 protein. The table shows about 470,000 distinct CDR3 sequences, with just under 15% occurring only once. In regard to this clonotype: The antigen remains unidentified.

General study points: Persistent Graves' patients possessed reduced TCR diversity relative to recently diagnosed ones.

The sample was also linked to a second study, of T cells in Graves' hyperthyroidism and ophthalmopathy.

The rearrangement links TRBV4-1 to TRBJ2-5, with a tentative D call TRBD1 (6 bases). This sequence originates from a woman aged 25-40 years with Graves disease. The specimen comprised peripheral blood mononuclear cells (PBMCs), sampled at new diagnosis, from a patient treated with antithyroid drugs. The CDR3 DNA reads TGCGCCAGCAGCCAAGAAACAGGGGAGACCCAGTACTTC. Its protein product is CASSQETGETQYF.